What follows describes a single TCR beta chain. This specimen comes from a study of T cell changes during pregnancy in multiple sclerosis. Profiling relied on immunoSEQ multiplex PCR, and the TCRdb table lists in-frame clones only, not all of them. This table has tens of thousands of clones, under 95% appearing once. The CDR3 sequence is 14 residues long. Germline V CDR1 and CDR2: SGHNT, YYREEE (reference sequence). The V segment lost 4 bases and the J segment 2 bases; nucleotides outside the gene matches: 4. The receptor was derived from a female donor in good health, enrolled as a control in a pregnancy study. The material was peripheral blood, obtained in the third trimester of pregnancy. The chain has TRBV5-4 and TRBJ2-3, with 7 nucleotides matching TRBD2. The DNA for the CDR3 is TGTGCCAGCAGCCACAGCGGGGACACAGATACGCAGTATTTT. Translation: CASSHSGDTDTQYF.